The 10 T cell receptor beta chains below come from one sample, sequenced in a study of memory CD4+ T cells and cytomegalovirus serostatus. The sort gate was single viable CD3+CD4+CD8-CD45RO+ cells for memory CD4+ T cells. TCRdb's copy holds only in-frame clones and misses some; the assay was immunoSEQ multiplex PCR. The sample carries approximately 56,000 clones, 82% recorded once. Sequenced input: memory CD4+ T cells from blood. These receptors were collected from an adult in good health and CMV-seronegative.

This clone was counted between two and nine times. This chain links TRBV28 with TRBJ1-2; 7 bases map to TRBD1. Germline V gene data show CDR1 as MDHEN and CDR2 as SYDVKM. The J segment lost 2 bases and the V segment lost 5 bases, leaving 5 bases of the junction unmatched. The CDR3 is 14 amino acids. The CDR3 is CASSTRTGNYGYTF. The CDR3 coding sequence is TGTGCCAGCAGTACCCGGACAGGCAACTATGGCTACACCTTC.

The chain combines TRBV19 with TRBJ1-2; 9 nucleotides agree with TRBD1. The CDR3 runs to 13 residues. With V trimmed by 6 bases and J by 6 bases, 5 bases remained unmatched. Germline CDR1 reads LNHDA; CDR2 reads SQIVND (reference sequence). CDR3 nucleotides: TGTGCCAGTAGCCCCACAGGGGGCAATGGCTACACCTTC. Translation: CASSPTGGNGYTF.

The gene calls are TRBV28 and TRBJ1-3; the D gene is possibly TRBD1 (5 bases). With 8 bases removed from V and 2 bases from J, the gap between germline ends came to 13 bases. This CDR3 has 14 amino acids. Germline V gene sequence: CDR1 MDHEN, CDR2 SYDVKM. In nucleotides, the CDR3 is TGTGCCAGCCTACGGGGGTCGACTGGAAACACCATATATTTT. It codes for CASLRGSTGNTIYF.

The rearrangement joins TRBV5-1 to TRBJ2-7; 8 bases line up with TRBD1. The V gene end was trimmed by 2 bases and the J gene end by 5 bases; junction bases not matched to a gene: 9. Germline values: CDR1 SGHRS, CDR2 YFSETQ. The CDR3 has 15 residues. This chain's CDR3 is CASSFQGASYNEQYF. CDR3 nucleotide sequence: TGCGCCAGCAGCTTTCAGGGGGCGAGCTACAACGAGCAGTACTTC.

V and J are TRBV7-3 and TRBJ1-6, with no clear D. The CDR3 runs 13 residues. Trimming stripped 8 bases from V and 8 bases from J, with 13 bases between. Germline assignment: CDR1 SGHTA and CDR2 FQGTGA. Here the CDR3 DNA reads TGTGCCAGCTCCCTCGAACGGGATTCACCCCTCCACTTT. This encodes CASSLERDSPLHF.

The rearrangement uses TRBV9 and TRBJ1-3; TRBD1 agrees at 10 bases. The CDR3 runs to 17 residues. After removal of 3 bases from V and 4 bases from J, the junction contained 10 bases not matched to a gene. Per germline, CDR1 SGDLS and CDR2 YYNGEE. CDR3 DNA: TGTGCCAGCAGCGGTCGACAGGGGGCAAGATCCGGAAACACCATATATTTT. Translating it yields CASSGRQGARSGNTIYF.

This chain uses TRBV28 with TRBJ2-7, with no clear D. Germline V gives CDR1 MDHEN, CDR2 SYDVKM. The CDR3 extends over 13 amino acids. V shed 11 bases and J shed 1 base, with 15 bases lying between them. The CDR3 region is CAAGRAPSYEQYF. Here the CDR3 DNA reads TGTGCCGCTGGACGGGCACCATCCTACGAGCAGTACTTC.

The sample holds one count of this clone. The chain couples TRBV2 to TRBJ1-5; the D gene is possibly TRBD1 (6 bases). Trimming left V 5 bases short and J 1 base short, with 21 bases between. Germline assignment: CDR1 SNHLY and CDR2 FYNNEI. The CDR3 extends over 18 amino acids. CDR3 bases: TGTGCCAGCAGTCTAGACAGGAGGCGGGAGGGAAGCAATCAGCCCCAGCATTTT. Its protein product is CASSLDRRREGSNQPQHF.

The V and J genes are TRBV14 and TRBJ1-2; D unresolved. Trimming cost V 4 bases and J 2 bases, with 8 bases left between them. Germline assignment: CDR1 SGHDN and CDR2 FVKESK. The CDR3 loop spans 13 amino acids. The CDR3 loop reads CASSPLGNYGYTF. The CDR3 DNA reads TGTGCCAGCAGCCCCCTGGGGAACTATGGCTACACCTTC.

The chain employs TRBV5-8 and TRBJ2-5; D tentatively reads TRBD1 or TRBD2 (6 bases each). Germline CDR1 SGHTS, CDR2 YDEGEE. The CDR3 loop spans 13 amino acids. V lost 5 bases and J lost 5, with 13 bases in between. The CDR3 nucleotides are TGTGCCAGCAGACTTCGAGGGGGGGAGACCCAGTACTTC. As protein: CASRLRGGETQYF.